The clone carrying this T cell receptor (beta chain) was counted ten times or more. Its antigen remains unknown. The data stem from a study of Graves' ophthalmopathy and Graves' hyperthyroidism. Study-level background: Stable hyperthyroid donors showed no ophthalmopathy during 18 months follow-up.

General observations from the study: The blood repertoire also included most expanded thyroid clonotypes above 0.001 frequency.

V dropped 1 base and J dropped 2; count of bases not matched to a gene: 3. The CDR3 is 15 amino acids. In germline, CDR1 is SSHAT, CDR2 FNYEAQ (reference sequence). Investigators amplified TCR beta CDR3 regions from RNA transcripts. Scientists carried out first-round RT-PCR using HTBI primers and then a second-round multiplex PCR. TCRdb re-analysed the multiplex PCR reads in MiXCR, keeping a single row per CDR3 protein. The sample shows 900,000 to 1,200,000 distinct CDR3 sequences, about two fifths of them seen only once. The study recruited hyperthyroidism patients aged 18 to 65 who were newly diagnosed, under 2 months' duration. Each diagnosis was determined on the basis of clinical symptoms, serum thyroxine, TRAb, thyroid ultrasound and orbital computed tomography.

The chain joins TRBV7-7 to TRBJ2-7; 9 nucleotides align to TRBD1. Sequenced: peripheral blood or thyroid tissue (not recorded which). This receptor was taken from an adult man with Graves' hyperthyroidism. CDR3 region: CASSLGTGEPYEQYF. The CDR3 nucleotides read TGTGCCAGCAGCTTAGGGACAGGGGAGCCCTACGAGCAGTACTTC. The variable domain in full, completed from reference TRBV7-7 and TRBJ2-7, reads GAGVSQSPRYKVTKRGQDVTLRCDPISSHATLYWYQQALGQGPEFLTYFNYEAQPDKSGLPSDRFSAERPEGSISTLTIQRTEQRDSAMYRCASSLGTGEPYEQYFGPGTRLTVT.